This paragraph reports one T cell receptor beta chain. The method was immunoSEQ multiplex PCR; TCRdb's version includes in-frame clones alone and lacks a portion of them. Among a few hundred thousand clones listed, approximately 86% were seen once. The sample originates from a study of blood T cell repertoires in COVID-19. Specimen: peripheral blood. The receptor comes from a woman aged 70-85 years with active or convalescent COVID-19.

The CDR3 sequence is CASSLVFSRGKETQYF. In nucleotides, the CDR3 is TGTGCCAGCAGCTTAGTATTCAGTCGGGGAAAAGAGACCCAGTACTTC. This chain connects TRBV7-9 to TRBJ2-5; D might be TRBD2 (5 bases). Trimming pared 1 base from V and 3 bases from J, leaving 15 bases between. CDR1 is SEHNR, CDR2 FQNEAQ, per germline (reference sequence). This CDR3 region has 16 residues.